This T cell receptor (beta chain) appears in the sequencing data of a study of cytomegalovirus exposure and HLA in healthy donors. Study findings and constraints: V- and J-gene trimming of TCR beta was linked (in a later analysis) to a missense DCLRE1C variant.

A remark on this clone: The antigen is not known.

The PCR had 60 Vbeta and 13 Jbeta primers. The method was immunoSEQ multiplex PCR; TCRdb's version includes in-frame clones alone and lacks a portion of them. Here the sample spans more than 110,000 clones, 80% being singletons. The germline V gene has CDR1 PRHDT and CDR2 FYEKMQ (reference sequence). V gave up 3 bases and J gave up 9 bases, with 21 bases separating them. The CDR3 consists of 16 residues. The sequencing sample was made of PBMCs. The clonotype originates from a man aged 35-49 years in good health and CMV-seropositive. The chain has TRBV13 and TRBJ2-1; a possible D gene is TRBD2 (5 bases). The chain's CDR3 is CASSFRFLAGFGEQFF. In DNA form, the CDR3 reads TGTGCCAGCAGCTTCAGATTCCTAGCTGGATTCGGTGAGCAGTTCTTC.